The subject of this entry is one T cell receptor (beta chain). This sample is part of a study of cytomegalovirus exposure and HLA in healthy donors. Trimming left V 2 bases short and J 4 bases short, with 11 bases between. The CDR3 sequence is 14 residues long. Germline values: CDR1 SEHNR, CDR2 FQNEAQ (reference sequence). The PCR used 60 Vbeta and 13 Jbeta primers. Some clones are missing from TCRdb's copy, which holds only in-frame ones; the method was immunoSEQ multiplex PCR. The sample shows over 30,000 clones, about 70% of them seen only once. Material for sequencing was PBMCs. This sequence joins TRBV7-9 and TRBJ1-1; D gene ambiguous. The TCR comes from a man aged 35 to 55 in good health and CMV-seropositive. The CDR3 DNA reads TGTGCCAGCAGCTTAAGTCGCGTGGTCACTGAAGCTTTCTTT. It yields the protein CASSLSRVVTEAFF.